These 28 T cell receptor beta chains originate from one sample sequenced in a study of blood T cell repertoires in COVID-19. Produced via immunoSEQ multiplex PCR; TCRdb's table is partial and in-frame only. Of about 390,000 clones listed, around 87% were seen once; the top ten hold over 2%. The material sequenced was peripheral blood. All receptors derive from a woman aged 60-75 years with COVID-19, enrolled during active disease.

The rearrangement links TRBV30 to TRBJ1-1; TRBD1 agrees at 8 bases. The CDR3 runs 15 residues. The germline V gene encodes CDR1 GTSNPN and CDR2 SVGIG (reference sequence). Trimming cost V 2 bases and J 4 bases; bases outside gene matches: 9. The CDR3 DNA follows: TGTGCCTGGAGTCCTGGCAGGGGGCGAGGCACTGAAGCTTTCTTT. Its protein is CAWSPGRGRGTEAFF.

The V and J genes are TRBV27 and TRBJ1-1; 8 nucleotides agree with TRBD1. Germline V gives CDR1 MNHEY, CDR2 SMNVEV (reference sequence). CDR3 size: 17 residues. Trimming at V came to 3 bases and at J to 4 bases, leaving 13 bases not matched to a gene. In DNA, the CDR3 is TGTGCCAGCAGTTTTGGAGAACGACAGGGGAGGAGCACTGAAGCTTTCTTT. Protein sequence: CASSFGERQGRSTEAFF.

Comment on this clone: This sample also contains other DNA sequences that code for the same CDR3. J is TRBJ2-1 and V is TRBV11-3, with 14 bases that match TRBD2. Germline V CDR1 and CDR2: SGHNT, YENEEA. CDR3 size: 15 residues. The J segment lost 7 bases and the V segment lost 4 bases, leaving 3 bases of the junction unmatched. CDR3 protein: CASSSGLAGGNEQFF. CDR3 DNA: TGTGCCAGCAGCTCAGGACTAGCGGGGGGAAATGAGCAGTTCTTC. Looking up the rest from reference TRBV11-3 and TRBJ2-1 gives the full variable domain: EAGVVQSPRYKIIEKKQPVAFWCNPISGHNTLYWYLQNLGQGPELLIRYENEEAVDDSQLPKDRFSAERLKGVDSTLKIQPAELGDSAVYLCASSSGLAGGNEQFFGPGTRLTVL.

V and J are TRBV19 and TRBJ1-5, with D unclear. The CDR3 sequence is 16 residues long. V lost 1 base and J 2 bases, leaving 12 bases between the germline ends. The V gene's germline CDR1 is LNHDA and CDR2 SQIVND (reference sequence). CDR3 sequence: CASSIVGYWGNQPQHF. The CDR3 DNA reads as TGTGCCAGTAGTATAGTGGGCTATTGGGGCAATCAGCCCCAGCATTTT.

V gene TRBV2 combines with J gene TRBJ2-7; D call uncertain. Germline loops: CDR1 SNHLY, CDR2 FYNNEI. The CDR3 has 13 residues. Trimming removed 4 bases from V and 7 bases from J, with 14 bases in between. This CDR3 is CASSGPVPEEQYF. In DNA form, the CDR3 reads TGTGCCAGCAGTGGCCCTGTCCCGGAGGAGCAGTACTTC.

The rearrangement uses TRBV15 and TRBJ1-4; maybe TRBD1 (5 bases). Germline CDR1 is LNHNV and CDR2 is YYDKDF (reference sequence). V lost 0 bases and J 8 bases, leaving 13 bases between the germline ends. There are 15 residues in the CDR3. The CDR3 protein is CATSRDGGRWEKLFF. The CDR3 nucleotides read TGTGCCACCAGCAGAGATGGGGGGAGGTGGGAAAAACTGTTTTTT.

The J gene is TRBJ1-3, the V gene TRBV2; TRBD1 is a possible D gene (6 bases). V was clipped by 2 bases and J by 3 bases, with 11 bases between them. The CDR3 spans 15 residues. Germline V gives CDR1 SNHLY, CDR2 FYNNEI. For the CDR3, the DNA is TGTGCCAGCAGTGAACTCGGCAGGGGTGGAAACACCATATATTTT. Translation gives CASSELGRGGNTIYF. Full variable domain (outside the CDR3, taken from reference TRBV2 and TRBJ1-3): EPEVTQTPSHQVTQMGQEVILRCVPISNHLYFYWYRQILGQKVEFLVSFYNNEISEKSEIFDDQFSVERPDGSNFTLKIRSTKLEDSAMYFCASSELGRGGNTIYFGEGSWLTVV.

The J gene is TRBJ2-7, the V gene TRBV5-4; 7 bases agree with TRBD1. V dropped 1 base and J dropped 5; count of bases not matched to a gene: 6. The germline V gene encodes CDR1 SGHNT and CDR2 YYREEE (reference sequence). This CDR3 comprises 14 residues. CDR3: CASSLLQGNHEQYF. CDR3 nucleotides: TGTGCCAGCAGCTTGCTACAGGGGAACCACGAGCAGTACTTC.

This chain joins TRBV11-2 and TRBJ1-5; 10 nucleotides match TRBD1. The CDR3 sequence is 15 residues long. Germline assignment: CDR1 SGHAT and CDR2 FQNNGV. The V and J ends lost 5 bases and 5 bases, in that order; junction bases with no gene match: 6. The CDR3 DNA sequence: TGTGCCAGCAGCCAGGGACAGGGGAGATATCAGCCCCAGCATTTT. Its protein is CASSQGQGRYQPQHF.

Worth noting for this clone: In the same sample, other DNA sequences code for this CDR3. V is TRBV20-1 and J is TRBJ2-1; maybe TRBD1 (5 bases). Trimming stripped 3 bases from V and 0 bases from J, with 9 bases between. CDR3 length: 14 residues. Germline assignment: CDR1 DFQATT and CDR2 SNEGSKA (reference sequence). The CDR3 reads CSASRGFSYNEQFF. CDR3 sequence (DNA): TGCAGTGCTAGTAGGGGTTTCTCCTACAATGAGCAGTTCTTC.

V and J are TRBV5-1 and TRBJ1-1, with D possibly matching TRBD1 (6 bases). This CDR3 is 14 amino acids long. V was cut by 4 bases and J by 4 bases, with 14 bases left in between. The germline CDR1 and CDR2 sequences are SGHRS and YFSETQ. The CDR3 DNA reads as TGCGCCAGCAGCACGCAGGTACAGGGCACTGAAGCTTTCTTT. Translated, it gives CASSTQVQGTEAFF.

The rearrangement links TRBV7-3 to TRBJ2-1, with D perhaps TRBD2 (6 bases). The germline V and J ends were trimmed by 3 bases and 5 bases, with 14 bases remaining between them. This CDR3 region has 15 residues. Germline V gene lookup returns CDR1 SGHTA and CDR2 FQGTGA. The CDR3 DNA reads TGTGCCAGCAGCTTCAGCGGGCCCACCCACAATGAGCAGTTCTTC. Protein: CASSFSGPTHNEQFF.

This clone was counted a single time. The rearrangement uses TRBV7-3 and TRBJ2-1, with 9 bases lining up with TRBD2. The CDR3 loop spans 20 amino acids. Germline V CDR1 and CDR2: SGHTA, FQGTGA. The V gene end was trimmed by 4 bases and the J gene end by 5 bases; junction bases not matched to a gene: 21. CDR3 region: CASSSGPPSGVVPLNNEQFF. CDR3 sequence (DNA): TGTGCCAGCAGCTCCGGTCCACCTAGCGGGGTTGTACCTCTCAACAATGAGCAGTTCTTC. Supplemented by reference TRBV7-3 and TRBJ2-1, the full variable domain reads GAGVSQTPSNKVTEKGKYVELRCDPISGHTALYWYRQSLGQGPEFLIYFQGTGAADDSGLPNDRFFAVRPEGSVSTLKIQRTERGDSAVYLCASSSGPPSGVVPLNNEQFFGPGTRLTVL.

This chain connects TRBV6-6 to TRBJ2-7; possible D gene TRBD2, 6 bases. CDR1 is MNHNY and CDR2 is SVGAGI in the germline V gene (reference sequence). The length of the CDR3 is 11 residues. Trimming removed 8 bases from V and 4 bases from J, with 9 bases in between. The CDR3 sequence: CASEEGYEQYF. The CDR3 nucleotides are TGTGCCAGCGAGGAGGGGTACGAGCAGTACTTC.

This chain connects TRBV9 to TRBJ1-6, with D maybe TRBD1 (5 bases). The CDR3 contains 13 residues. The germline gives CDR1 SGDLS, CDR2 YYNGEE. Trimming stripped 4 bases from V and 11 bases from J, with 13 bases between. CDR3 DNA: TGTGCCAGCAGCTCCCAGGGTTTTACACCCCTCCACTTT. Translation: CASSSQGFTPLHF. The variable domain in full, with the rest retrieved from reference TRBV9 and TRBJ1-6, is DSGVTQTPKHLITATGQRVTLRCSPRSGDLSVYWYQQSLDQGLQFLIQYYNGEERAKGNILERFSAQQFPDLHSELNLSSLELGDSALYFCASSSQGFTPLHFGNGTRLTVT.

Only one count was recorded for this clone. DNA for the CDR3: TGTGCCAGTAGTATATCCAGGGCAAGCTATGGCTACACCTTC. Protein sequence: CASSISRASYGYTF. V usage is TRBV19 and J usage is TRBJ1-2; perhaps TRBD1 as D (5 bases). Germline V gene data show CDR1 as LNHDA and CDR2 as SQIVND (reference sequence). The V and J ends lost 2 bases and 4 bases respectively, with 11 bases between them. The CDR3 has 14 amino acids.

This chain uses TRBV2 with TRBJ2-7; 10 bases agree with TRBD2. J was trimmed by 6 bases and V by 6 bases; bases with no gene match: 2. Germline CDR1 reads SNHLY; CDR2 reads FYNNEI. The CDR3 is 12 residues long. CDR3 coding DNA: TGTGCCAGCAGGCCTAGCGGGGGCGAGCAGTACTTC. The encoded protein is CASRPSGGEQYF.

The CDR3 DNA reads as TGTGCCAGCTCACAGGGGTCAAACACTGAAGCTTTCTTT. This sequence encodes CASSQGSNTEAFF. The rearrangement links TRBV18 to TRBJ1-1; weak D call: TRBD1 (5 bases). The CDR3 covers 13 residues. The V gene's germline CDR1 is KGHSH and CDR2 LQKENI. Between the trimmed V and J ends, which lost 4 bases and 2 bases, there was a span of 8 bases.

Regarding this clone: The limits of the CDR3 on the DNA are not certain, so only TCRdb's listed CDR3 is given. Here the CDR3 reads CASSFGPGGNQPQHF. V and J are TRBV5-1 and TRBJ1-5; TRBD1 is the table's D call, not checked against the DNA. Germline V CDR1 and CDR2: SGHRS, YFSETQ. The CDR3 is 15 residues long, ends included.

The rearrangement links TRBV3-1 (or the pseudogene TRBV3-2) to TRBJ2-1; a possible D gene is TRBD1 (6 bases). Between the trimmed V and J ends, which lost 0 bases and 3 bases, there was a span of 12 bases. The CDR3 has 16 amino acids. Germline V lookup: CDR1 LGHDT, CDR2 YNNKEL (reference sequence). CDR3 region: CASSQESSRGYNEQFF. The CDR3 nucleotides read TGTGCCAGCAGCCAAGAGTCGTCCAGGGGCTACAATGAGCAGTTCTTC.

V gene TRBV7-8 combines with J gene TRBJ1-2; D uncertain. V was clipped by 8 bases and J by 8 bases, with 12 bases between them. There are 11 residues in the CDR3. From germline, CDR1 is SGHVS and CDR2 FQNEAQ. For the CDR3, the DNA is TGTGCCAGCTCCGGACTAGGGGGCTACACCTTC. This codes for CASSGLGGYTF.

The chain joins TRBV7-3 to TRBJ2-7; 8 nucleotides agree with TRBD1. V lost 6 bases, J lost 0 bases, and 4 bases stayed unmatched. Germline V gives CDR1 SGHTA, CDR2 FQGTGA. The CDR3 consists of 14 residues. Here the CDR3 reads CASSRTGSSYEQYF. The CDR3, as DNA: TGTGCCAGCAGTCGGACAGGGAGCTCCTACGAGCAGTACTTC. The full variable domain, completed using reference TRBV7-3 and TRBJ2-7, is GAGVSQTPSNKVTEKGKYVELRCDPISGHTALYWYRQSLGQGPEFLIYFQGTGAADDSGLPNDRFFAVRPEGSVSTLKIQRTERGDSAVYLCASSRTGSSYEQYFGPGTRLTVT.

The chain combines TRBV21-1 with TRBJ2-3; the table's D call TRBD1 went unverified against the DNA. TRBV21-1 is assigned pseudogene status. The CDR3 spans 14 residues. CDR3 bases: TGTGCCACCCGGGCGGGGACAGTCACAGATACGCAGTATTTT. Protein product: CATRAGTVTDTQYF.

The chain is built from TRBV28 and TRBJ1-1, with a weak D call TRBD1 (6 bases). CDR3 size: 15 residues. The V end lost 1 base, the J end lost 1 base, and 10 bases lay between the germline ends. Germline CDR1 and CDR2: MDHEN and SYDVKM. DNA for the CDR3: TGTGCCAGCAGTTTATCCCCGACAGGGAACACTGAAGCTTTCTTT. Protein: CASSLSPTGNTEAFF.

The chain uses TRBV7-9 and TRBJ1-4, with 8 bases identical to TRBD1. The germline gives CDR1 SEHNR, CDR2 FQNEAQ (reference sequence). J lost 0 bases, V lost 6 bases, and 3 bases had no gene match. The CDR3 is made up of 15 amino acids. The CDR3 is CASRGGQATNEKLFF. The CDR3 region has the DNA TGTGCCAGCAGGGGGGGACAGGCAACTAATGAAAAACTGTTTTTT. Complete variable domain (other parts from reference TRBV7-9 and TRBJ1-4): DTGVSQNPRHKITKRGQNVTFRCDPISEHNRLYWYRQTLGQGPEFLTYFQNEAQLEKSRLLSDRFSAERPKGSFSTLEIQRTEQGDSAMYLCASRGGQATNEKLFFGSGTQLSVL.

V and J are TRBV30 and TRBJ2-3, with 10 bases fitting TRBD2. CDR3 length: 17 residues. V lost 1 base and J lost 2; bases outside the gene matches: 9. The germline V gene encodes CDR1 GTSNPN and CDR2 SVGIG (reference sequence). CDR3 residues: CAWSALAGGPPTDTQYF. CDR3 sequence (DNA): TGTGCCTGGAGTGCCTTAGCGGGGGGCCCTCCCACAGATACGCAGTATTTT.

The chain couples TRBV7-9 to TRBJ2-7; D gene uncertain. The V gene's germline CDR1 is SEHNR and CDR2 FQNEAQ (reference sequence). Trimming pared 5 bases from V and 3 bases from J, leaving 8 bases between. The CDR3 runs 12 residues. The CDR3 sequence: CASSTSGYEQYF. CDR3 nucleotide sequence: TGTGCCAGCAGCACCAGTGGCTACGAGCAGTACTTC. Together with reference TRBV7-9 and TRBJ2-7, the CDR3 gives the full variable domain: DTGVSQNPRHKITKRGQNVTFRCDPISEHNRLYWYRQTLGQGPEFLTYFQNEAQLEKSRLLSDRFSAERPKGSFSTLEIQRTEQGDSAMYLCASSTSGYEQYFGPGTRLTVT.

This chain joins TRBV25-1 and TRBJ2-7; 9 positions agree with TRBD1. CDR1 and CDR2 from the germline V gene are MGHDK and SYGVNS. V lost 1 base, J lost 2 bases, and 6 bases stayed unmatched. The CDR3 is made up of 16 amino acids. In DNA, the CDR3 is TGTGCCAGCAGTGAATTAAGGGGACAGGGAACCTACGAGCAGTACTTC. The encoded protein is CASSELRGQGTYEQYF.